This T cell receptor (beta chain) is drawn from a study of a mutant IDH1 vaccine in newly diagnosed glioma. In the study overall: Treatment recipients were about 62% male and around 40% female, and their mean age was 40.4 years.

The V gene's germline CDR1 is SGHAT and CDR2 FQNNGV. V was clipped by 4 bases and J by 4 bases; unmatched bases: 6. CDR3 size: 16 residues. As to this clone: Its matching antigen is unknown.

Generated by immunoSEQ multiplex PCR, the TCRdb table keeps only in-frame clones and is missing some. The profile shows about 110,000 clones, around 90% of them singletons. The time point denotes: week 11, during vaccination. In the vaccine, a single dose held 300 ug of the mutant IDH1 20-mer peptide, along with topical imiquimod. The receptor was derived from a woman aged 50 to 65 with glioma. The chain is built from TRBV11-2 and TRBJ2-3; 12 bases align to TRBD2. Sample: PBMCs, taken from a glioma patient whose treatment included an IDH1 peptide vaccine. The CDR3 protein is CASSWRLAGVPDTQYF. The CDR3 nucleotides are TGTGCCAGCAGCTGGAGACTAGCGGGAGTCCCAGATACGCAGTATTTT.